What follows are 28 T cell receptor beta chains derived from one specimen sequenced in a study of identical twins. MiXCR, applied by TCRdb to the 5' RACE reads, yields one record per CDR3 protein. The data contain about 530,000 distinct CDR3 sequences, around 24% of them singletons. These data were also filed under a second study, of yellow fever vaccine responses in identical twins.

Sample: CD4+ T cells sorted from blood. The source is a woman between 18 and 29 years old in good health.

This clonotype has more than one count but fewer than ten. The chain uses TRBV20-1 and TRBJ2-7; D is undetermined. The germline gives CDR1 DFQATT, CDR2 SNEGSKA (reference sequence). The CDR3 consists of 15 residues. Trimming cost V 1 base and J 2 bases, with 15 bases left between them. The DNA of the CDR3 is TGCAGTGCTAGAGGTGGACCTCTATTACCCTACGAGCAGTACTTC. Amino acid sequence: CSARGGPLLPYEQYF.

This clonotype was counted between two and nine times. The chain links TRBV5-1 to TRBJ1-1; D is possibly TRBD1 (6 bases). CDR1 is SGHRS, CDR2 YFSETQ, per germline. Trimming took off 4 bases at V and 5 bases at J, with 15 bases between the two ends. The CDR3 sequence is 14 residues long. CDR3 in DNA: TGCGCCAGCAGCACCGGCGGGGGCTATACTGAAGCTTTCTTT. It is translated as CASSTGGGYTEAFF.

This chain links TRBV6-5 with TRBJ2-5; 9 bases fit TRBD2. Trimming cost V 4 bases and J 3 bases; bases outside gene matches: 9. CDR1 and CDR2 (germline): MNHEY, SVGAGI. CDR3 length: 16 residues. This chain's CDR3 is CASSSPGAGGKETQYF. CDR3 DNA sequence: TGTGCCAGCAGTTCACCGGGAGCGGGGGGTAAAGAGACCCAGTACTTC.

The V gene is TRBV9, the J gene TRBJ2-3, with 8 bases matching TRBD2. The CDR3 runs to 16 residues. Looked up from germline, CDR1 is SGDLS and CDR2 is YYNGEE. The ends lost 0 bases at V and 2 bases at J; junction bases unmatched: 5. CDR3 coding DNA: TGTGCCAGCAGCGTAGCTACTAGCGGCTACACAGATACGCAGTATTTT. The encoded protein is CASSVATSGYTDTQYF.

This clonotype was seen many times. The chain uses TRBV12-3 or TRBV12-4 and TRBJ2-2; D is undetermined. Trimming took off 5 bases at V and 4 bases at J, with 11 bases between the two ends. There are 14 residues in the CDR3. The CDR3 spells CASSLTTVTGELFF. CDR3 bases: TGTGCCAGCAGTCTCACCACCGTCACCGGGGAGCTGTTTTTT.

CDR3 protein: CSVGEWRYNEQFF. In nucleotides, the CDR3 is TGCAGCGTGGGGGAGTGGCGGTACAATGAGCAGTTCTTC. This rearrangement joins TRBV29-1 to TRBJ2-1, with D perhaps TRBD1 or TRBD2 (5 bases each). The CDR3 is 13 residues long. V was shortened by 6 bases and J by 4 bases, with 13 bases between the two germline ends. CDR1 is SQVTM and CDR2 is ANQGSEA in the germline V gene.

This clonotype has more than one count but fewer than ten. CDR3 loop: CASSFSTSPDTQYF. In DNA form, the CDR3 reads TGTGCCAGCAGCTTTAGTACTTCGCCAGATACGCAGTATTTT. The chain employs TRBV5-6 and TRBJ2-3, with D uncertain. The CDR3 runs to 14 residues. V lost 2 bases and J 4 bases, leaving 11 bases between the germline ends. The germline CDR1 and CDR2 sequences are SGHDT and YYEEEE.

V gene TRBV28 combines with J gene TRBJ1-2; D not certain. V lost 4 bases, J lost 3 bases, and 18 bases lay in between. CDR1 and CDR2 from the germline V gene are MDHEN and SYDVKM. The CDR3 loop spans 16 amino acids. CDR3 nucleotide sequence: TGTGCCAGCAGTTCCCCAACGGGTCCGGAGCACTATGGCTACACCTTC. The encoded protein is CASSSPTGPEHYGYTF.

The chain combines TRBV5-1 with TRBJ2-2, with D perhaps matching TRBD1 (5 bases). This CDR3 comprises 16 residues. Germline V gene sequence: CDR1 SGHRS, CDR2 YFSETQ. V lost 1 base, J lost 0 bases, and 10 bases lay in between. This CDR3 reads CASSLMGQANTGELFF. CDR3 bases: TGCGCCAGCAGCTTGATGGGGCAGGCGAACACCGGGGAGCTGTTTTTT.

A few counts support this clonotype. This chain links TRBV10-3 with TRBJ2-1, with D possibly TRBD2 on 7 matching bases. Germline CDR1 and CDR2: ENHRY and SYGVKD. The CDR3 loop spans 16 amino acids. Trimming cost V 10 bases and J 8 bases, with 27 bases left between them. CDR3: CATSPGAGDHRDEQFF. CDR3 nucleotide sequence: TGTGCCACCTCCCCGGGGGCGGGAGATCATAGGGATGAGCAGTTCTTC.

This clonotype was detected only a few times. The chain recombines TRBV28 with TRBJ1-4; D ambiguous. Germline V gives CDR1 MDHEN, CDR2 SYDVKM. V lost 5 bases and J lost 0, with 7 bases in between. The CDR3 sequence is 14 residues long. CDR3: CASSVQTTNEKLFF. For the CDR3, the DNA is TGTGCCAGCAGTGTACAAACAACTAATGAAAAACTGTTTTTT.

This clonotype showed up just a few times. The chain carries TRBV5-1 and TRBJ2-7, with 8 bases aligning to TRBD1. This CDR3 region has 14 residues. Germline lookup yields CDR1 SGHRS and CDR2 YFSETQ. J gave up 5 bases and V 4 bases, and 8 bases lay outside the gene matches. The DNA of the CDR3 is TGCGCCAGCAGCCCGTCACAGGGGGTCCACGAGCAGTACTTC. This sequence encodes CASSPSQGVHEQYF. Using reference TRBV5-1 and TRBJ2-7 for the parts outside the CDR3, the full variable domain is KAGVTQTPRYLIKTRGQQVTLSCSPISGHRSVSWYQQTPGQGLQFLFEYFSETQRNKGNFPGRFSGRQFSNSRSEMNVSTLELGDSALYLCASSPSQGVHEQYFGPGTRLTVT.

In its sample, this clonotype was seen a few times. The V and J genes are TRBV11-2 and TRBJ1-2; D uncertain. Trimming removed 0 bases at V and 1 base at J, with 9 bases between. The CDR3 runs to 15 residues. Per the germline V gene, CDR1 is SGHAT and CDR2 is FQNNGV. CDR3 DNA: TGTGCCAGCAGCTTAGATCCTGGTAGTAACTATGGCTACACCTTC. It translates to CASSLDPGSNYGYTF.

This clonotype was counted a few times. The chain couples TRBV4-2 to TRBJ2-2, with D possibly matching TRBD2 (5 bases). Between the trimmed V and J ends, which lost 4 bases and 1 base, there was a span of 10 bases. Germline assignment: CDR1 LGHNA and CDR2 YNFKEQ. The CDR3 runs to 15 residues. The CDR3 DNA reads as TGTGCCAGCAGCCCCGCACTAGGGAACACCGGGGAGCTGTTTTTT. Translating it yields CASSPALGNTGELFF.

This clonotype turned up a few times. DNA of the CDR3: TGTGCCAGCAGTCAGACTAGCGGGGGGACCCATGAGCAGTTCTTC. Protein: CASSQTSGGTHEQFF. The chain links TRBV12-3 or TRBV12-4 to TRBJ2-1, with 13 positions matching TRBD2. J gave up 8 bases and V 5 bases, and 6 bases lay outside the gene matches. The CDR3 runs 15 residues.

This clonotype was detected only a few times. J is TRBJ2-1 and V is TRBV6-5; unclear D gene. Germline CDR1 reads MNHEY; CDR2 reads SVGAGI. The CDR3 runs 12 residues. Trimming took 0 bases from V and 7 from J, leaving 4 bases between them. CDR3 DNA: TGTGCCAGCAGTTACTCTAAAAATGAGCAGTTCTTC. Its translation: CASSYSKNEQFF.

This clonotype has just a few counts. This chain links TRBV5-1 with TRBJ2-1, with 8 bases lining up with TRBD1. Germline V gene sequence: CDR1 SGHRS, CDR2 YFSETQ. V was clipped by 1 base and J by 3 bases; unmatched bases: 3. The CDR3 has 15 amino acids. The CDR3 protein is CASSLTGQGYNEQFF. DNA of the CDR3: TGCGCCAGCAGCTTGACTGGACAGGGCTACAATGAGCAGTTCTTC.

The chain uses TRBV2 and TRBJ2-3; a possible D gene is TRBD2 (7 bases). The CDR3 totals 13 residues. Germline V gene data show CDR1 as SNHLY and CDR2 as FYNNEI. Trimming removed 11 bases at V and 2 bases at J, with 14 bases between. Here the CDR3 reads CAGGRDYTDTQYF. As DNA, the CDR3 is TGTGCCGGGGGCAGGGACTACACAGATACGCAGTATTTT.

This clonotype was counted between two and nine times. This chain joins TRBV20-1 and TRBJ2-1, with D possibly being TRBD2 (6 bases). The CDR3 is 14 residues long. The germline gives CDR1 DFQATT, CDR2 SNEGSKA (reference sequence). V lost 8 bases and J lost 4, with 18 bases in between. The CDR3 is CSPSGVGAYNEQFF. The CDR3 coding sequence is TGCAGTCCGTCGGGGGTGGGAGCGTACAATGAGCAGTTCTTC.

The chain couples TRBV14 to TRBJ1-1; D is unclear. Deletions cut 6 bases from V and 0 bases from J, with 8 bases between. This CDR3 comprises 13 residues. Germline loops: CDR1 SGHDN, CDR2 FVKESK. In DNA, the CDR3 is TGTGCCAGCAGTGTTGCTATGAACACTGAAGCTTTCTTT. This translates into CASSVAMNTEAFF. Combining the CDR3 with reference TRBV14 and TRBJ1-1 gives the whole variable domain EAGVTQFPSHSVIEKGQTVTLRCDPISGHDNLYWYRRVMGKEIKFLLHFVKESKQDESGMPNNRFLAERTGGTYSTLKVQPAELEDSGVYFCASSVAMNTEAFFGQGTRLTVV.

This clonotype has only a few counts. The chain is built from TRBV4-2 and TRBJ2-2; 10 nucleotides agree with TRBD2. The germline CDR1 and CDR2 sequences are LGHNA and YNFKEQ. This CDR3 region has 20 residues. V lost 2 bases and J lost 0; bases outside the gene matches: 12. The CDR3 sequence: CASSQSMQDSGGSNTGELFF. The CDR3 DNA follows: TGTGCCAGCAGCCAAAGTATGCAGGATAGCGGGGGGTCGAACACCGGGGAGCTGTTTTTT.

This clonotype was counted many times. The rearrangement uses TRBV20-1 and TRBJ1-1; D is unresolved. V was pared by 6 bases and J by 1 base, with 12 bases between. The CDR3 consists of 13 residues. Per the germline V gene, CDR1 is DFQATT and CDR2 is SNEGSKA (reference sequence). The chain's CDR3 is CSASPWPNTEAFF. The CDR3 DNA sequence: TGCAGTGCCTCCCCCTGGCCGAACACTGAAGCTTTCTTT.

This clonotype was counted between two and nine times. This chain uses TRBV9 with TRBJ2-2, with a weak D call TRBD1 (5 bases). The germline CDR1 and CDR2 sequences are SGDLS and YYNGEE. V was clipped by 0 bases and J by 6 bases, with 12 bases between them. This CDR3 is built from 15 residues. The CDR3 sequence is CASSVGAGISGELFF. Here the CDR3 DNA reads TGTGCCAGCAGCGTAGGGGCAGGGATTTCCGGGGAGCTGTTTTTT.

The table lists this clonotype with a few counts. The V gene is TRBV10-3, the J gene TRBJ2-3, with D unclear. CDR3 length equals 15 residues. CDR1 is ENHRY, CDR2 SYGVKD, per germline. V shed 0 bases and J shed 0 bases, with 7 bases lying between them. CDR3 residues: CAISESSASTDTQYF. The CDR3 region has the DNA TGTGCCATCAGTGAGTCGTCAGCTAGCACAGATACGCAGTATTTT.

The chain employs TRBV3-1 and TRBJ2-1; D gene uncertain. The CDR3 consists of 13 residues. Germline loops: CDR1 LGHDT, CDR2 YNNKEL (reference sequence). V dropped 1 base and J dropped 9 bases, with 10 bases sitting between them. In DNA, the CDR3 is TGTGCCAGCAGCCAAGTTGAACTGAGTGAGCAGTTCTTC. Translation gives CASSQVELSEQFF.

Only a few counts were recorded for this clonotype. V usage is TRBV24-1 and J usage is TRBJ2-1; tentative D call: TRBD2 (6 bases). V was pared by 4 bases and J by 6 bases, with 12 bases between. The CDR3 is 14 amino acids. CDR1 is KGHDR and CDR2 is SFDVKD in the germline V gene. CDR3 DNA: TGTGCCACCAGTGACTCGCGGGGTTCCAATGAGCAGTTCTTC. Translation: CATSDSRGSNEQFF.

This chain links TRBV5-1 with TRBJ2-7; D remains ambiguous. Trimming shortened V by 0 bases and J by 1 base, and 11 bases separated the two germline ends. Germline values: CDR1 SGHRS, CDR2 YFSETQ. This CDR3 has 15 amino acids. The DNA for the CDR3 is TGCGCCAGCAGCTTGGGGACGGCCCAGTCCTACGAGCAGTACTTC. Translated: CASSLGTAQSYEQYF.

Only a few counts were recorded for this clonotype. The genes are TRBV12-3 or TRBV12-4 and TRBJ2-5; 11 bases map to TRBD1. This CDR3 is 15 amino acids long. With V trimmed by 3 bases and J by 4 bases, 4 bases remained unmatched. CDR3 protein: CASSFRDRGGETQYF. CDR3 nucleotide sequence: TGTGCCAGCAGTTTCCGGGACAGGGGGGGAGAGACCCAGTACTTC.